The T cell receptor beta chain described here comes from a study of blood T cell repertoires in COVID-19. Across the study: Some COVID-19 samples were acute and others convalescent; all came from the United States, Italy and Spain. T cells, B-cell-depleted T cells, or PBMCs provided the cDNA or gDNA that served as material.

CDR3 length equals 12 residues. CDR1 MNHNY and CDR2 SVGAGI come from the germline V gene (reference sequence). V was clipped by 4 bases and J by 4 bases, with 7 bases between them. Original methodology: Amplification of reference gene primers was used by the study to estimate nucleated cell counts. Using immunoSEQ multiplex PCR, the repertoire was profiled, and TCRdb retains in-frame clones only, with some absent. D and trimming come from the DNA, and the V and J calls and clone size come from that table. The data contain 50,000 to 85,000 clones, approximately 90% of them singletons. The sample consisted of peripheral blood. The sequence derives from a human donor in a cohort sampled during active COVID-19. This chain links TRBV6-6 with TRBJ1-1; weak D call: TRBD1 (5 bases). CDR3 bases: TGTGCCAGCAGTTCCAGGGCCACTGAAGCTTTCTTT. Encoded protein: CASSSRATEAFF.